One and the same sample provided the 27 T cell receptor beta chains below, sequenced in a study of blood T cell repertoires in COVID-19. TCRdb's copy holds only in-frame clones and misses some; the assay was immunoSEQ multiplex PCR. The table lists 140,000 to 150,000 clones, about 84% of them singletons. Material for sequencing was peripheral blood. The receptors were sampled from a man in his sixties with active or convalescent COVID-19.

This chain connects TRBV5-1 to TRBJ2-1; maybe TRBD2 (7 bases). CDR3 length: 15 amino acids. Germline V lookup: CDR1 SGHRS, CDR2 YFSETQ. Trimming removed 4 bases from V and 6 bases from J, with 17 bases in between. CDR3 in amino acids: CASSRGGQTANEQFF. CDR3 sequence (DNA): TGCGCCAGCAGCCGCGGGGGCCAGACGGCCAATGAGCAGTTCTTC.

The rearrangement links TRBV4-3 to TRBJ2-7; 7 bases match TRBD2. The V gene end was trimmed by 0 bases and the J gene end by 4 bases; junction bases not matched to a gene: 9. This CDR3 has 16 amino acids. The germline V gene encodes CDR1 LGHNA and CDR2 YSLEER. The CDR3: CASSQESRTRPYEQYF. CDR3 nucleotides: TGCGCCAGCAGCCAAGAATCCCGGACTAGACCATACGAGCAGTACTTC.

This clone appeared a single time. V usage is TRBV5-6 and J usage is TRBJ2-2, with a weak D call TRBD2 (5 bases). Trimming left V 2 bases short and J 7 bases short, with 12 bases between. CDR3 length: 14 residues. CDR1 is SGHDT and CDR2 is YYEEEE in the germline V gene. CDR3 sequence: CASSFEDGSGELFF. The CDR3 region has the DNA TGTGCCAGCAGCTTTGAGGATGGGAGCGGGGAGCTGTTTTTT.

The chain couples TRBV12-3 or TRBV12-4 to TRBJ1-2; TRBD1 matches 7 bases. The CDR3 totals 13 residues. V lost 6 bases to trimming and J lost 4 bases; unmatched junction nucleotides: 5. DNA of the CDR3: TGTGCCAGCAGCCGAGACAGGGTCTATGGCTACACCTTC. Protein product: CASSRDRVYGYTF.

The chain couples TRBV20-1 to TRBJ2-7; D unclear. The V gene's germline CDR1 is DFQATT and CDR2 SNEGSKA (reference sequence). Between the trimmed V and J ends, which lost 6 bases and 0 bases, there was a span of 6 bases. This CDR3 comprises 11 residues. For the CDR3, the DNA is TGCAGTGCATCTCTCTCCTACGAGCAGTACTTC. It yields the protein CSASLSYEQYF.

This clone was seen only once. The V and J genes are TRBV7-7 and TRBJ2-2; a weak D match, TRBD2 (6 bases). Germline V gives CDR1 SSHAT, CDR2 FNYEAQ (reference sequence). This CDR3 comprises 15 residues. V lost 6 bases and J lost 6, with 17 bases in between. The CDR3: CASSPGRGRSGELFF. As DNA, the CDR3 is TGTGCCAGCAGTCCGGGGCGGGGTCGTTCCGGGGAGCTGTTTTTT.

This clone was picked up one time. J is TRBJ1-2 and V is TRBV28; unclear D gene. Germline assignment: CDR1 MDHEN and CDR2 SYDVKM. The V end lost 8 bases, the J end lost 13 bases, and 14 bases lay between the germline ends. The CDR3 sequence is 10 residues long. The CDR3 reads CASHARITTF. CDR3 sequence (DNA): TGTGCCAGCCACGCCAGGATTACCACCTTC.

This rearrangement joins TRBV4-3 to TRBJ2-7, with unresolved D. The V gene's germline CDR1 is LGHNA and CDR2 YSLEER. This CDR3 has 14 residues. V lost 0 bases and J 5 bases, leaving 11 bases between the germline ends. CDR3 DNA sequence: TGCGCCAGCAGCCAAGAAACTCGCGCGGACGAGCAGTACTTC. Its protein is CASSQETRADEQYF.

The V call is TRBV2, the J call TRBJ1-6; D ambiguous. Germline V gene lookup returns CDR1 SNHLY and CDR2 FYNNEI. The CDR3 sequence is 14 residues long. V was shortened by 1 base and J by 10 bases, with 11 bases between the two germline ends. The CDR3 reads CASSEDPGISPLHF. In DNA form, the CDR3 reads TGTGCCAGCAGTGAAGATCCAGGAATATCACCCCTCCACTTT.

This chain uses TRBV2 with TRBJ1-1; possibly TRBD1 for D (5 bases). V lost 11 bases and J lost 6, with 16 bases in between. Germline loops: CDR1 SNHLY, CDR2 FYNNEI. The CDR3 is 12 residues long. This chain's CDR3 is CASARVGAEAFF. The CDR3 DNA is TGTGCCTCCGCCCGAGTAGGGGCTGAAGCTTTCTTT.

This clone was observed a few times. The V and J genes are TRBV11-2 and TRBJ2-1; 7 positions match TRBD2. CDR3 length equals 17 residues. Trimming cost V 4 bases and J 5 bases; bases outside gene matches: 14. In germline, CDR1 is SGHAT, CDR2 FQNNGV. CDR3 loop: CASSSPVFRGSNNEQFF. The CDR3 DNA sequence: TGTGCCAGCAGCTCCCCGGTTTTTCGCGGGAGTAACAATGAGCAGTTCTTC.

This chain uses TRBV5-6 with TRBJ2-3; 9 nucleotides align to TRBD2. The V and J ends lost 9 bases and 0 bases, in that order; junction bases with no gene match: 11. The CDR3 loop spans 16 amino acids. Germline-derived CDR1 and CDR2 are SGHDT and YYEEEE. CDR3 protein: CATSGGRASSTDTQYF. CDR3 bases: TGTGCCACCAGTGGCGGGAGGGCCTCTAGCACAGATACGCAGTATTTT.

This clone was detected only a few times. The chain is built from TRBV7-2 and TRBJ2-7; 12 positions match TRBD2. Per germline, CDR1 SGHTA and CDR2 FQGNSA. CDR3 length: 16 amino acids. J lost 3 bases, V lost 5 bases, and 8 bases had no gene match. This CDR3 reads CASSPRGTSGFYEQYF. CDR3 nucleotides: TGTGCCAGCAGCCCCCGAGGGACTAGCGGGTTCTACGAGCAGTACTTC.

This clone was found a few times. J is TRBJ1-6 and V is TRBV7-9; a weak D match, TRBD1 (6 bases). The CDR3 is 16 amino acids. Germline V gene lookup returns CDR1 SEHNR and CDR2 FQNEAQ (reference sequence). V lost 4 bases and J 7 bases, leaving 17 bases between the germline ends. CDR3 nucleotide sequence: TGTGCCAGCAGCTCCCGCCGGACAGTGGAAAATTCACCCCTCCACTTT. This translates into CASSSRRTVENSPLHF.

The rearrangement links TRBV29-1 to TRBJ1-2, with D possibly being TRBD1 (6 bases). This CDR3 is built from 13 residues. Germline V gives CDR1 SQVTM, CDR2 ANQGSEA. V was trimmed by 3 bases and J by 8 bases, leaving 16 bases between them. The CDR3 region has the DNA TGCAGCGTTGAGGCAGGGGATGTCTACGGCTACACCTTC. It encodes CSVEAGDVYGYTF.

This chain connects TRBV7-3 to TRBJ2-5; D remains ambiguous. This CDR3 spans 13 amino acids. Germline-derived CDR1 and CDR2 are SGHTA and FQGTGA. The ends were cut back, 2 bases at V and 2 bases at J, with 6 bases in the middle. As DNA, the CDR3 is TGTGCCAGCAGCTTATCACGGCAAGAGACCCAGTACTTC. This sequence encodes CASSLSRQETQYF.

A word on this clone: This sample also contains other DNA sequences that code for the same CDR3. The rearrangement joins TRBV4-3 to TRBJ2-5; 7 nucleotides match TRBD2. The V and J ends lost 1 base and 3 bases, in that order; junction bases with no gene match: 2. The CDR3 runs to 14 residues. Germline assignment: CDR1 LGHNA and CDR2 YSLEER. DNA of the CDR3: TGCGCCAGCAGCCAAGCCGCGGGGGAAGAGACCCAGTACTTC. This encodes CASSQAAGEETQYF.

This clone was found once. Other DNA variants within this sample encode the same CDR3. The chain combines TRBV7-9 with TRBJ2-3; D remains ambiguous. V was trimmed by 1 base and J by 0 bases, leaving 5 bases between them. The V gene's germline CDR1 is SEHNR and CDR2 FQNEAQ (reference sequence). This CDR3 comprises 14 residues. The DNA for the CDR3 is TGTGCCAGCAGCTTAGACAGAAGCACAGATACGCAGTATTTT. Amino acids: CASSLDRSTDTQYF. Full variable domain (remainder filled in from reference TRBV7-9 and TRBJ2-3): DTGVSQNPRHKITKRGQNVTFRCDPISEHNRLYWYRQTLGQGPEFLTYFQNEAQLEKSRLLSDRFSAERPKGSFSTLEIQRTEQGDSAMYLCASSLDRSTDTQYFGPGTRLTVL.

This chain joins TRBV6-5 and TRBJ1-2; 7 bases align to TRBD1. Trimming took 9 bases from V and 3 from J; bases not matched to a gene: 4. From germline, CDR1 is MNHEY and CDR2 SVGAGI. There are 12 residues in the CDR3. The CDR3 DNA sequence: TGTGCCAGTAGTACAGGGGACTATGGCTACACCTTC. Translating gives CASSTGDYGYTF.

This clone was seen once. The V gene is TRBV3-1 (or the pseudogene TRBV3-2), the J gene TRBJ2-2; 10 nucleotides align to TRBD2. This CDR3 region has 18 residues. After removal of 0 bases from V and 8 bases from J, the junction contained 12 bases not matched to a gene. The germline V gene has CDR1 LGHDT and CDR2 YNNKEL (reference sequence). For the CDR3, the DNA is TGTGCCAGCAGCCAAGATTCCCCCCTAGCGGGGGCTCCAGGGGAGCTGTTTTTT. Translating gives CASSQDSPLAGAPGELFF.

This chain links TRBV24-1 with TRBJ1-2, with a weak D call TRBD1 (6 bases). Germline CDR1 reads KGHDR; CDR2 reads SFDVKD. Trimming shortened V by 4 bases and J by 2 bases, and 13 bases separated the two germline ends. This CDR3 spans 15 amino acids. The chain's CDR3 is CATSERTDQNYGYTF. In DNA, the CDR3 is TGTGCCACCAGTGAAAGGACAGACCAAAACTATGGCTACACCTTC.

V is TRBV9 and J is TRBJ2-1, with 12 bases aligning to TRBD2. The CDR3 runs 17 residues. Per the germline V gene, CDR1 is SGDLS and CDR2 is YYNGEE. After removal of 4 bases from V and 5 bases from J, the junction contained 10 bases not matched to a gene. The CDR3 sequence is CASSPRRASGRDNEQFF. CDR3 nucleotide sequence: TGTGCCAGCAGCCCACGACGCGCTAGCGGGAGGGACAATGAGCAGTTCTTC.

The rearrangement links TRBV2 to TRBJ2-5, with no clear D. The CDR3 runs to 14 residues. V shed 9 bases and J shed 2 bases, with 16 bases lying between them. CDR1 is SNHLY and CDR2 is FYNNEI in the germline V gene. CDR3 protein: CARSVGGDQETQYF. DNA for the CDR3: TGTGCCAGATCCGTTGGTGGAGATCAAGAGACCCAGTACTTC.

The genes are TRBV6-2 or TRBV6-3 and TRBJ1-2, with D unclear. Trimming took 6 bases from V and 1 from J, leaving 15 bases between them. The germline gives CDR1 MNHEY, CDR2 SVGEGT. The CDR3 spans 15 residues. The CDR3, as DNA: TGTGCCAGCAGCCGTACACGCGGGAATAACTATGGCTACACCTTC. Its translation is CASSRTRGNNYGYTF.

The gene calls are TRBV19 and TRBJ1-2; 9 positions match TRBD1. The CDR3 is 15 residues long. In germline, CDR1 is LNHDA, CDR2 SQIVND (reference sequence). Trimming took 4 bases from V and 7 from J; bases not matched to a gene: 10. This CDR3 reads CASSTPTGGDRGYTF. The DNA of the CDR3 is TGTGCCAGTAGTACCCCAACAGGGGGCGATCGTGGCTACACCTTC. The whole variable domain, remainder taken from reference TRBV19 and TRBJ1-2, is DGGITQSPKYLFRKEGQNVTLSCEQNLNHDAMYWYRQDPGQGLRLIYYSQIVNDFQKGDIAEGYSVSREKKESFPLTVTSAQKNPTAFYLCASSTPTGGDRGYTFGSGTRLTVV.

The rearrangement joins TRBV7-8 to TRBJ1-5; D is uncertain. From germline, CDR1 is SGHVS and CDR2 FQNEAQ. V was clipped by 1 base and J by 2 bases, with 9 bases between them. The CDR3 sequence is 15 residues long. CDR3 protein: CASSLVGNGNQPQHF. For the CDR3, the DNA is TGTGCCAGCAGCTTAGTCGGGAACGGCAATCAGCCCCAGCATTTT.

This clone has a single count. V and J are TRBV5-6 and TRBJ2-2; TRBD1 matches at 10 bases. The germline V gene has CDR1 SGHDT and CDR2 YYEEEE. This CDR3 is 15 amino acids long. The V and J ends lost 3 bases and 3 bases, in that order; junction bases with no gene match: 2. CDR3 protein: CASSSGTGDTGELFF. In DNA form, the CDR3 reads TGTGCCAGCAGCTCCGGGACAGGGGACACCGGGGAGCTGTTTTTT.